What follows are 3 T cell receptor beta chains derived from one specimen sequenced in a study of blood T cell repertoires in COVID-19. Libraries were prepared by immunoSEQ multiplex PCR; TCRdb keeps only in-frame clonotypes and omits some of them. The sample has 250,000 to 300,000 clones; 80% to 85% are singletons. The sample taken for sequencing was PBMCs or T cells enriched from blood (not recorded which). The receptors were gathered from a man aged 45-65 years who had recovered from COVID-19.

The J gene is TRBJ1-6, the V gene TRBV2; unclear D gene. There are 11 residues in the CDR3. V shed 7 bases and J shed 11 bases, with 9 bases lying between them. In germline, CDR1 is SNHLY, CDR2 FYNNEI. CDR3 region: CASKRVAPLHF. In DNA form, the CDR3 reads TGTGCCAGCAAGAGAGTAGCACCCCTCCACTTT.

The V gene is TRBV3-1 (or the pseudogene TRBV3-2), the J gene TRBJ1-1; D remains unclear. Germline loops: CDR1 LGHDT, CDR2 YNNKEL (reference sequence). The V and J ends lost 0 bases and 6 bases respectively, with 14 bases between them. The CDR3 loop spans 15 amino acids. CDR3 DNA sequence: TGTGCCAGCAGCCAAGACGCTATAAGCGTGTCTGAAGCTTTCTTT. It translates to CASSQDAISVSEAFF.

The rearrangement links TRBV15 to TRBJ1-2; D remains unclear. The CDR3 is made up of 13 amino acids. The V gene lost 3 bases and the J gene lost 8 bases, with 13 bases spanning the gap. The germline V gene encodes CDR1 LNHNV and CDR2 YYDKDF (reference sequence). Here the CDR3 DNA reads TGTGCCACCAGCAGCGCGTTGGCCGGGGGCTACACCTTC. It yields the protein CATSSALAGGYTF.